The clone carrying this TCR beta chain was found a few times. The record originates from a study of T cells of healthy individuals. Trimming took off 3 bases at V and 3 bases at J, with 8 bases between the two ends. CDR3 length: 13 residues. Germline V CDR1 and CDR2: KGHSH, LQKENI. TCRdb re-called the 5' RACE reads with MiXCR, one entry per CDR3 protein. The sample has around 63,000 distinct CDR3 sequences, around 15% seen once. This sequence was found in a human donor in good health. The chain employs TRBV18 and TRBJ1-2, with D uncertain. Here the CDR3 DNA reads TGTGCCAGCTCACCCCCGACGGACTATGGCTACACCTTC. Amino acid sequence: CASSPPTDYGYTF. Based on the CDR3 plus reference TRBV18 and TRBJ1-2, the full variable domain is NAGVMQNPRHLVRRRGQEARLRCSPMKGHSHVYWYRQLPEEGLKFMVYLQKENIIDESGMPKERFSAEFPKEGPSILRIQQVVRGDSAAYFCASSPPTDYGYTFGSGTRLTVV.